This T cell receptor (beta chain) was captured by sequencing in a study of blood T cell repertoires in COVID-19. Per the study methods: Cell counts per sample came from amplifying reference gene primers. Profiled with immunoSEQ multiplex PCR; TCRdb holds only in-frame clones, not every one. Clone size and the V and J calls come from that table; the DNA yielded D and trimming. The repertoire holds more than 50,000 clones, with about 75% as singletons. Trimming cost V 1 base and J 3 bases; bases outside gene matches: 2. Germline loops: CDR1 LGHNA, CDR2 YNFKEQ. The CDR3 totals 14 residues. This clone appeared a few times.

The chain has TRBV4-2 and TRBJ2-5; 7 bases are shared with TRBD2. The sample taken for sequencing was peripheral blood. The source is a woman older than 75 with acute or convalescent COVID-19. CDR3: CASSQGLAEETQYF. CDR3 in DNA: TGTGCCAGCAGCCAAGGACTAGCAGAAGAGACCCAGTACTTC.